This entry describes one TCR beta chain. Its antigen is not identified. Only in-frame clones appear in the TCRdb table, and some are missing; sequencing was by immunoSEQ multiplex PCR. The sample shows over 85,000 clones, more than 85% of them seen only once. The data are from a study of OX40 agonist ivuxolimab in advanced cancers. Study at large: Patient treatment consisted of intravenous ivuxolimab administration every 2 weeks at 0.01 to 10 mg/kg. Aged about 23 to 80 with a mean of 60 years, they were more than 80% male.

The study, taken as a whole, reports: Normalized T-cell clonal expansion was also low in some nonresponders.

The CDR3 length is 13 residues. From germline, CDR1 is LNHDA and CDR2 SQIVND (reference sequence). Trimming took off 5 bases at V and 7 bases at J, with 14 bases between the two ends. The material sequenced was CD4+ or CD8+ T cells sorted from blood, taken in a trial of the OX40 agonist ivuxolimab. The chain recombines TRBV19 with TRBJ2-5, with D unresolved. The sequence came from an adult with an advanced solid tumor such as melanoma, head and neck, liver or kidney cancer. The CDR3: CASSPRSTGTQYF. The CDR3 DNA sequence: TGTGCCAGTAGTCCCCGTTCTACGGGGACCCAGTACTTC.